This T cell receptor beta chain was retrieved from a study of blood T cells in healthy people across ages. General study points: There were more naive CD4+ cells and higher diversity in long-lived donors than in aged donors. The study regarded diversity estimates from one million T cells as underestimates.

With a J-beta primer mix and a sample-barcoded 5' primer, a second PCR ran about 6 to 11 cycles. Every single cDNA molecule received a tag from a template-switch adaptor with 12 random nucleotides. TCRdb independently ran MiXCR on the 5' RACE reads; one entry per CDR3 protein. The top ten clones hold 20% to 25% of a sample with 1.5 million to 2 million distinct CDR3 sequences, 39% of them seen once. This clonotype has just a few counts. Its antigen is undetermined. Germline V gene data show CDR1 as SEHNR and CDR2 as FQNEAQ (reference sequence). The CDR3 is made up of 15 amino acids. The germline V and J ends were trimmed by 5 bases and 0 bases, with 12 bases remaining between them.

This chain joins TRBV7-9 and TRBJ2-3, with D perhaps matching TRBD2 (6 bases). The TCR sequence derives from a human donor in good health. The source material was blood. As DNA, the CDR3 is TGTGCCAGCAGCAAGGGACTTCCCAGCACAGATACGCAGTATTTT. Amino acid sequence: CASSKGLPSTDTQYF.